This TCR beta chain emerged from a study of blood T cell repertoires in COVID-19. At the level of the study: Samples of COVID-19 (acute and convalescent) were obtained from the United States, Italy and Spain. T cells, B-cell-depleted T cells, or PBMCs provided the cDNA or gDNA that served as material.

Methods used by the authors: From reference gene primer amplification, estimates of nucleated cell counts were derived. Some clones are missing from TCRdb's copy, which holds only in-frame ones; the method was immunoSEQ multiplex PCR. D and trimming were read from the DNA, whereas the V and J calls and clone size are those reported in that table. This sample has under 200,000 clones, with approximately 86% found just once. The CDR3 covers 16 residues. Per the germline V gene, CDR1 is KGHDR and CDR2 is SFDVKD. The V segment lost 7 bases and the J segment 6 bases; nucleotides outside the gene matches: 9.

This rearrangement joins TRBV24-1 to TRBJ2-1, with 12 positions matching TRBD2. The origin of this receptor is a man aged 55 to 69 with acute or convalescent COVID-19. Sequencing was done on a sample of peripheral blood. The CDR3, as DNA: TGTGCCACCAGCCCTCCACGGACTAGCGGGGTCAATGAGCAGTTCTTC. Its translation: CATSPPRTSGVNEQFF.